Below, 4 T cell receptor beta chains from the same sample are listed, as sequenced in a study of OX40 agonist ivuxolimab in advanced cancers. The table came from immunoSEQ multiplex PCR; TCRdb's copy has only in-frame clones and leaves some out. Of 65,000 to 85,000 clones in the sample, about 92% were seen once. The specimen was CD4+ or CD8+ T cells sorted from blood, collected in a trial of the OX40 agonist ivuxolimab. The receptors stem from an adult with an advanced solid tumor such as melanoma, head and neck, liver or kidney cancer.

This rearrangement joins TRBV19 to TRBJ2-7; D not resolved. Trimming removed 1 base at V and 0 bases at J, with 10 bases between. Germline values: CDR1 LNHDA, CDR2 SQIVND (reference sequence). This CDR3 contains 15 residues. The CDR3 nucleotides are TGTGCCAGTAGTATAGCGTCCGCCAGCTCCTACGAGCAGTACTTC. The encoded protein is CASSIASASSYEQYF.

The CDR3 loop is CASSYRGSSYEQYF. The DNA of the CDR3 is TGTGCCAGCAGTTACCGCGGGAGCTCCTACGAGCAGTACTTC. This rearrangement joins TRBV6-5 to TRBJ2-7; 7 nucleotides match TRBD2. The J segment lost 0 bases and the V segment lost 2 bases, leaving 1 base of the junction unmatched. The V gene's germline CDR1 is MNHEY and CDR2 SVGAGI. The length of the CDR3 is 14 residues.

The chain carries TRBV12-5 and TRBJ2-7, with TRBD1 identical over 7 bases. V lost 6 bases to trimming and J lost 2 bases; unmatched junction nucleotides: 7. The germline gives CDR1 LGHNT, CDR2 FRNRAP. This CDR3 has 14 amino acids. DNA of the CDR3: TGTGCTAGTGGCCCTTGGGACAGCGCCTACGAGCAGTACTTC. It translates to CASGPWDSAYEQYF. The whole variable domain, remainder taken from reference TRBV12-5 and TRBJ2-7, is DARVTQTPRHKVTEMGQEVTMRCQPILGHNTVFWYRQTMMQGLELLAYFRNRAPLDDSGMPKDRFSAEMPDATLATLKIQPSEPRDSAVYFCASGPWDSAYEQYFGPGTRLTVT.

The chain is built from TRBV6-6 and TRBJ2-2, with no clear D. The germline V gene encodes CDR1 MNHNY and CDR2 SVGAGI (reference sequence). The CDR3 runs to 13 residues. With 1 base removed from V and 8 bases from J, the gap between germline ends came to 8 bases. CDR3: CASSYFGPGELFF. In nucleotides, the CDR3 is TGTGCCAGCAGTTACTTCGGCCCGGGGGAGCTGTTTTTT.